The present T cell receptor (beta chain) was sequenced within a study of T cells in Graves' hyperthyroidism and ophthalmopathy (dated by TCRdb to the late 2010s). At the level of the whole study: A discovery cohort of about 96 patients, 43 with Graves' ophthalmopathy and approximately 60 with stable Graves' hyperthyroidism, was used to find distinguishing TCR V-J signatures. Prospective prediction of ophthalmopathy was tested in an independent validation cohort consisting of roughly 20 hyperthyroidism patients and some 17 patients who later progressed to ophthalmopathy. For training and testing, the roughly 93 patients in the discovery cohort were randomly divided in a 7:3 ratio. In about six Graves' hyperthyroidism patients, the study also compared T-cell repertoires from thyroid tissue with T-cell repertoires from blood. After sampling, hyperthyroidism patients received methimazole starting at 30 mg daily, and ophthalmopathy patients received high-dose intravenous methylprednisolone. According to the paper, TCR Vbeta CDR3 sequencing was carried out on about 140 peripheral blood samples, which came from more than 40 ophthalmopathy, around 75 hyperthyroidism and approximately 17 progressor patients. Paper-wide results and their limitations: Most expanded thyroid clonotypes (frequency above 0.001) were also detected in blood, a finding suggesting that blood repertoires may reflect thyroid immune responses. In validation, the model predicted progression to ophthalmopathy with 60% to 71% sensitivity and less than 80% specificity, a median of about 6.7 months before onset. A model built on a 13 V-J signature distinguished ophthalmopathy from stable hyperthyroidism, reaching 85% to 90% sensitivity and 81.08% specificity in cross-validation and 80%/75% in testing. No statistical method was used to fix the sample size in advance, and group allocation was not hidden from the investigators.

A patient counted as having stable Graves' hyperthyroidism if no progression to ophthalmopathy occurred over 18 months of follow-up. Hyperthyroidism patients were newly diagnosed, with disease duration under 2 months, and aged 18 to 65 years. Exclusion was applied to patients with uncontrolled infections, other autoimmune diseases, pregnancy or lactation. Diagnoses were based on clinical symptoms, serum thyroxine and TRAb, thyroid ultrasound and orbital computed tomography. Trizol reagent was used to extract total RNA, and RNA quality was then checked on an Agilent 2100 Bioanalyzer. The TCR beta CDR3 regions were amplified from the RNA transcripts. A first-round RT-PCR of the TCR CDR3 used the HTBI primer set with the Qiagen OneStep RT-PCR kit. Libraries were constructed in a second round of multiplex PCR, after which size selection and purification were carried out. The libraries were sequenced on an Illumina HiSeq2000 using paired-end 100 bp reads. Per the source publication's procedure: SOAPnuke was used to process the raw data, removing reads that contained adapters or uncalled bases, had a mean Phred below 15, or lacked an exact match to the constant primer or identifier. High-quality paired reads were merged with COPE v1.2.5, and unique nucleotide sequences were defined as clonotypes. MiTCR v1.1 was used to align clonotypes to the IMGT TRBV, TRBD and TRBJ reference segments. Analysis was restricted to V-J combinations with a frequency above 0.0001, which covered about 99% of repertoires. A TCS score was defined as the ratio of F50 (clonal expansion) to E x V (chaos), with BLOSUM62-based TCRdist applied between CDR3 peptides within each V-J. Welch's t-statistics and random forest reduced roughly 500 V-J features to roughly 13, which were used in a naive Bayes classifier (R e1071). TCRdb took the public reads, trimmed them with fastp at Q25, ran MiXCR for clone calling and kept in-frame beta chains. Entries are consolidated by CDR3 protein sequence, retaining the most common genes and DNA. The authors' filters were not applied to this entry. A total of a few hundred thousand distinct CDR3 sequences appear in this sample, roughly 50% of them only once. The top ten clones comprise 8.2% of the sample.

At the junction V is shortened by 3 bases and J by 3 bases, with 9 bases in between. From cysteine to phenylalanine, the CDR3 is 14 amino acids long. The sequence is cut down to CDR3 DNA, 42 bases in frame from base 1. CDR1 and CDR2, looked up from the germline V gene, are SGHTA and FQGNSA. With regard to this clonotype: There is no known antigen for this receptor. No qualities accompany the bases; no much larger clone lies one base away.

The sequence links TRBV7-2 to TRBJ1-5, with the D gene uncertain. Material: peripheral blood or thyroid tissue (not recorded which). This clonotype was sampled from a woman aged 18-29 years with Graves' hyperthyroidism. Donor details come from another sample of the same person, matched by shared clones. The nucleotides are TGTGCCAGCAGCTTCAACGGTTTCAATCAGCCCCAGCATTTT. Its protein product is CASSFNGFNQPQHF. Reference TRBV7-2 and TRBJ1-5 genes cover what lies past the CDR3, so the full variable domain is GAGVSQSPSNKVTEKGKDVELRCDPISGHTALYWYRQSLGQGLEFLIYFQGNSAPDKSGLPSDRFSAERTGGSVSTLTIQRTQQEDSAVYLCASSFNGFNQPQHFGDGTRLSIL.